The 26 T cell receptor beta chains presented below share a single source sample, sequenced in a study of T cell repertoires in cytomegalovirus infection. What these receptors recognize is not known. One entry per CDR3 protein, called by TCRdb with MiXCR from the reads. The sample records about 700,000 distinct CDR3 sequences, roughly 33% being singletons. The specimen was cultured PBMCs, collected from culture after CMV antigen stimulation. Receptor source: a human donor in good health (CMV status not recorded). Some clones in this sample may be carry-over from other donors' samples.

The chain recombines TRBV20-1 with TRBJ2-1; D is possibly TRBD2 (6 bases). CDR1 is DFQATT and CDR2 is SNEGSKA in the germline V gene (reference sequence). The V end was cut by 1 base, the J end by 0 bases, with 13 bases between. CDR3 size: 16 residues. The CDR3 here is CSARVSGLSSYNEQFF. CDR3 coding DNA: TGCAGTGCTAGAGTGTCGGGACTGTCCTCCTACAATGAGCAGTTCTTC.

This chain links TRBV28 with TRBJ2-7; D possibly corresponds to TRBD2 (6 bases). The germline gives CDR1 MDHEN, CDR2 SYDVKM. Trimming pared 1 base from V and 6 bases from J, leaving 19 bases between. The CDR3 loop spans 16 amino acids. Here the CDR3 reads CASSLFSLPRRGEQYF. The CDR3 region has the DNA TGTGCCAGCAGTTTATTTTCTCTTCCCAGGAGGGGCGAGCAGTACTTC.

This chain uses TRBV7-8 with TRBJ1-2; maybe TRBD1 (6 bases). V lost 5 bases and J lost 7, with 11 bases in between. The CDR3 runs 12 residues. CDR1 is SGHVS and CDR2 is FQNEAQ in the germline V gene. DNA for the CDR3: TGTGCCAGCAGCCAAGCGGGGGCTGGCTACACCTTC. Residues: CASSQAGAGYTF.

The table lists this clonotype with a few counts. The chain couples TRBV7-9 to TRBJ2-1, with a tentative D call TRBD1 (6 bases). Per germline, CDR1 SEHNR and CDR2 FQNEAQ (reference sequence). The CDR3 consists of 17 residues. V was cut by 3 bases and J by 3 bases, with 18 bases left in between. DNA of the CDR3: TGTGCCAGCAGCTTTGGGGCCGGACAGAGCTACTACAATGAGCAGTTCTTC. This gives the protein CASSFGAGQSYYNEQFF.

CDR3 loop: CASSETIQETQYF. DNA of the CDR3: TGTGCCAGCAGTGAGACTATTCAAGAGACCCAGTACTTC. The rearrangement uses TRBV6-1 and TRBJ2-5; D possibly corresponds to TRBD2 (5 bases). This CDR3 is built from 13 residues. Deletions cut 3 bases from V and 2 bases from J, with 7 bases between. Germline CDR1 MNHNS, CDR2 SASEGT.

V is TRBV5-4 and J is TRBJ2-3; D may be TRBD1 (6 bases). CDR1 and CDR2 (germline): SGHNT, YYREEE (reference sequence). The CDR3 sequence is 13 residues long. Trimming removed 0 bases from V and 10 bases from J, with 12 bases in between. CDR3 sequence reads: CASSLEGVTAQYF. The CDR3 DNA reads TGTGCCAGCAGCTTGGAGGGGGTCACGGCGCAGTATTTT. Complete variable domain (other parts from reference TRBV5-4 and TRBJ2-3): ETGVTQSPTHLIKTRGQQVTLRCSSQSGHNTVSWYQQALGQGPQFIFQYYREEENGRGNFPPRFSGLQFPNYSSELNVNALELDDSALYLCASSLEGVTAQYFGPGTRLTVL.

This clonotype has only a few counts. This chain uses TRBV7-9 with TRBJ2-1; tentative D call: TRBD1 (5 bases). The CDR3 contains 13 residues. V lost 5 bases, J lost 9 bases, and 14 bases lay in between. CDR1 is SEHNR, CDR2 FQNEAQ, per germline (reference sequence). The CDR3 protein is CASSNPRDGEQFF. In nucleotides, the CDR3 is TGTGCCAGCAGCAATCCCAGGGATGGTGAGCAGTTCTTC.

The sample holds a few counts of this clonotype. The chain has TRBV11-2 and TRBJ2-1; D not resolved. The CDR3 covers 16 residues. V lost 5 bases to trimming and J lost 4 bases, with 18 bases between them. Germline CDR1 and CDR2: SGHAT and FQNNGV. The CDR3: CASSQNTIGQYNEQFF. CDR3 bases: TGTGCCAGCAGCCAGAATACGATAGGCCAATACAATGAGCAGTTCTTC.

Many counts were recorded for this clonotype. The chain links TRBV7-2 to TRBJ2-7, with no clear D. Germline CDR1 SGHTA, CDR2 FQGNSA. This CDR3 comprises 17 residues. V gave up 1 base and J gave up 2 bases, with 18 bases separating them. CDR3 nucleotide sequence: TGTGCCAGCAGCTTAGTGAGCCCCCCGGGCCCAACCTACGAGCAGTACTTC. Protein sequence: CASSLVSPPGPTYEQYF.

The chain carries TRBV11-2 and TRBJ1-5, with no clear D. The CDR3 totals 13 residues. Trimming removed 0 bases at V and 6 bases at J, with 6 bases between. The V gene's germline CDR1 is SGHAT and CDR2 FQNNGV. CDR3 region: CASSLDFRQPQHF. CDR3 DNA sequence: TGTGCCAGCAGCTTAGATTTTCGTCAGCCCCAGCATTTT.

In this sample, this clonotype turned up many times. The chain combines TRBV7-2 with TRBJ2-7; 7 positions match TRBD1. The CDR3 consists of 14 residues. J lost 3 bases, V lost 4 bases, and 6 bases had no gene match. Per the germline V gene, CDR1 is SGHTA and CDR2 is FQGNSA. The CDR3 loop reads CASSSNRDSYEQYV. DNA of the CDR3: TGTGCCAGCAGCTCCAACCGGGACAGCTACGAGCAGTACGTC.

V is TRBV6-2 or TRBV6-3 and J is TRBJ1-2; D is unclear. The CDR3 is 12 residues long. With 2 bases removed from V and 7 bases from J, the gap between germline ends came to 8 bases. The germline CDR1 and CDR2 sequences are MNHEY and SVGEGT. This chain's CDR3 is CASSYGSSGYTF. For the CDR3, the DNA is TGTGCCAGCAGTTACGGGTCTTCTGGCTACACCTTC.

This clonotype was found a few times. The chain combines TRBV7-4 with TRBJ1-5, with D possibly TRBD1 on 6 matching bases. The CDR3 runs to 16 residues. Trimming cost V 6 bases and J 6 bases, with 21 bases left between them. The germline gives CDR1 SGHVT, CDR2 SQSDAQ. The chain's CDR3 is CASSPRVGRGFQPQHF. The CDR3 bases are TGTGCCAGCAGTCCTAGGGTGGGCAGGGGATTTCAGCCCCAGCATTTT.

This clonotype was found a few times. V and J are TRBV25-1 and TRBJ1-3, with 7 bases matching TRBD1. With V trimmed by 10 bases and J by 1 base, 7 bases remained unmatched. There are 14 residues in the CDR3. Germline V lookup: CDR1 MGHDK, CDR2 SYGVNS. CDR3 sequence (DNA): TGTGCCACGGGGACAGTTGGATCTGGAAACACCATATATTTT. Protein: CATGTVGSGNTIYF.

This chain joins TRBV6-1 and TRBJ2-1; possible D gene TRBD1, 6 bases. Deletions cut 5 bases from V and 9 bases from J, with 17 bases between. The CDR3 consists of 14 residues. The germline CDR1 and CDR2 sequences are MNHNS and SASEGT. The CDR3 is CASSPGTRTLEQFF. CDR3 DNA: TGTGCCAGCAGTCCCGGGACAAGGACCCTTGAGCAGTTCTTC.

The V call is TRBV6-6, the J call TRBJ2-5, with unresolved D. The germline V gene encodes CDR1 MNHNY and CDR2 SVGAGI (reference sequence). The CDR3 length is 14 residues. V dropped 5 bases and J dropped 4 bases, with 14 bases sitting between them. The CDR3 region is CASSGLGHRETQYF. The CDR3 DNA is TGTGCCAGCAGTGGCCTTGGTCACCGAGAGACCCAGTACTTC.

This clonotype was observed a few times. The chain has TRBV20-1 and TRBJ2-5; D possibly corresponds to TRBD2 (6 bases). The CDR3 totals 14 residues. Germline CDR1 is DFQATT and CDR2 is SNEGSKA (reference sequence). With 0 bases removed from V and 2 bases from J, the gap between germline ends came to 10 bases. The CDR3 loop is CSARDRGRQETQYF. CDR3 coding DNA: TGCAGTGCTAGAGATCGGGGGAGGCAAGAGACCCAGTACTTC.

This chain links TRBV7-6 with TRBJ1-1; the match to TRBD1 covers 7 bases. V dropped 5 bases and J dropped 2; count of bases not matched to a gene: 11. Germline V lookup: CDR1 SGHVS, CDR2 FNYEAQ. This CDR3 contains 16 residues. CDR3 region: CASSRTYRGSNTEAFF. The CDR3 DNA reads TGTGCCAGCAGCAGAACCTACAGGGGAAGCAACACTGAAGCTTTCTTT.

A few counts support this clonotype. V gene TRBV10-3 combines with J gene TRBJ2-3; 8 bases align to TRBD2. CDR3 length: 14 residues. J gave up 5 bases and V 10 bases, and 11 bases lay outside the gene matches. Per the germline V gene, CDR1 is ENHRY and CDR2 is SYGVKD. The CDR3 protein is CATGLREVQDTQYF. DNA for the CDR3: TGTGCCACGGGTTTGCGGGAGGTTCAAGATACGCAGTATTTT.

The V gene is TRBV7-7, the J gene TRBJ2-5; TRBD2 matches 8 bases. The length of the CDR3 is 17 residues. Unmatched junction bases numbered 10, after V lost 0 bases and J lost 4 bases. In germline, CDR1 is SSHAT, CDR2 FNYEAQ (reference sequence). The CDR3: CASSLARGAGVSETQYF. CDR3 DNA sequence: TGTGCCAGCAGCTTAGCACGGGGAGCGGGAGTCTCAGAGACCCAGTACTTC. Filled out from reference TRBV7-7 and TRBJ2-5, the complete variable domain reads GAGVSQSPRYKVTKRGQDVTLRCDPISSHATLYWYQQALGQGPEFLTYFNYEAQPDKSGLPSDRFSAERPEGSISTLTIQRTEQRDSAMYRCASSLARGAGVSETQYFGPGTRLLVL.

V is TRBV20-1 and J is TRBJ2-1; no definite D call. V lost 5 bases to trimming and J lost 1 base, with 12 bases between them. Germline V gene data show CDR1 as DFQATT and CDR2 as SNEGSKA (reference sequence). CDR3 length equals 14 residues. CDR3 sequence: CSAGHRSSYNEQFF. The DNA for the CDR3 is TGCAGTGCTGGTCATAGGTCTTCCTACAATGAGCAGTTCTTC.

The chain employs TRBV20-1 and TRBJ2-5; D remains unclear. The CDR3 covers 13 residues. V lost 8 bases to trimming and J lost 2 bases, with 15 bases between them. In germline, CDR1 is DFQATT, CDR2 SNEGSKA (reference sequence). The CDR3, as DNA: TGCAGTACCGCCCCTGCAGTTCAAGAGACCCAGTACTTC. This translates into CSTAPAVQETQYF.

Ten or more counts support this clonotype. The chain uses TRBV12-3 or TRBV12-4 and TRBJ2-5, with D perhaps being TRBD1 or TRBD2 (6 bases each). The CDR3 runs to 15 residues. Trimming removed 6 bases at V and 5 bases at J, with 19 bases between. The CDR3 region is CASSSTGRNRETQYF. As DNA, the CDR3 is TGTGCCAGCAGCTCCACAGGGAGGAATCGCGAGACCCAGTACTTC.

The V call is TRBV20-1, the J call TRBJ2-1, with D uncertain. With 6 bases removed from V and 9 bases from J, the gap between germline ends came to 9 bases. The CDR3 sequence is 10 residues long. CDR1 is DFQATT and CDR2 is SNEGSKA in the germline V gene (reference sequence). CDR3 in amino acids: CSAWSSEQFF. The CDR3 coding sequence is TGCAGTGCCTGGAGTAGTGAGCAGTTCTTC.

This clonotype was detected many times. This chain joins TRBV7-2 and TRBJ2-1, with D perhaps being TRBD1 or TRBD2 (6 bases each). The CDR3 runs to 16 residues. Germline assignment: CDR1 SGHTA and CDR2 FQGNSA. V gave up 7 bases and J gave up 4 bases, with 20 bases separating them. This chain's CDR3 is CASTSGGGQNYNEQFF. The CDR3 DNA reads TGTGCCAGCACCTCAGGTGGGGGGCAAAATTACAATGAGCAGTTCTTC.

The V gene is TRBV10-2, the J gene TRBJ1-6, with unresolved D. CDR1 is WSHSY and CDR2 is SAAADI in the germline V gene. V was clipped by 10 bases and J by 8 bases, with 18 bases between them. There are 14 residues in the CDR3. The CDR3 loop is CATELGGGYSPLHF. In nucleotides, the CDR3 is TGCGCCACTGAGTTGGGCGGAGGTTATTCACCCCTCCACTTT.